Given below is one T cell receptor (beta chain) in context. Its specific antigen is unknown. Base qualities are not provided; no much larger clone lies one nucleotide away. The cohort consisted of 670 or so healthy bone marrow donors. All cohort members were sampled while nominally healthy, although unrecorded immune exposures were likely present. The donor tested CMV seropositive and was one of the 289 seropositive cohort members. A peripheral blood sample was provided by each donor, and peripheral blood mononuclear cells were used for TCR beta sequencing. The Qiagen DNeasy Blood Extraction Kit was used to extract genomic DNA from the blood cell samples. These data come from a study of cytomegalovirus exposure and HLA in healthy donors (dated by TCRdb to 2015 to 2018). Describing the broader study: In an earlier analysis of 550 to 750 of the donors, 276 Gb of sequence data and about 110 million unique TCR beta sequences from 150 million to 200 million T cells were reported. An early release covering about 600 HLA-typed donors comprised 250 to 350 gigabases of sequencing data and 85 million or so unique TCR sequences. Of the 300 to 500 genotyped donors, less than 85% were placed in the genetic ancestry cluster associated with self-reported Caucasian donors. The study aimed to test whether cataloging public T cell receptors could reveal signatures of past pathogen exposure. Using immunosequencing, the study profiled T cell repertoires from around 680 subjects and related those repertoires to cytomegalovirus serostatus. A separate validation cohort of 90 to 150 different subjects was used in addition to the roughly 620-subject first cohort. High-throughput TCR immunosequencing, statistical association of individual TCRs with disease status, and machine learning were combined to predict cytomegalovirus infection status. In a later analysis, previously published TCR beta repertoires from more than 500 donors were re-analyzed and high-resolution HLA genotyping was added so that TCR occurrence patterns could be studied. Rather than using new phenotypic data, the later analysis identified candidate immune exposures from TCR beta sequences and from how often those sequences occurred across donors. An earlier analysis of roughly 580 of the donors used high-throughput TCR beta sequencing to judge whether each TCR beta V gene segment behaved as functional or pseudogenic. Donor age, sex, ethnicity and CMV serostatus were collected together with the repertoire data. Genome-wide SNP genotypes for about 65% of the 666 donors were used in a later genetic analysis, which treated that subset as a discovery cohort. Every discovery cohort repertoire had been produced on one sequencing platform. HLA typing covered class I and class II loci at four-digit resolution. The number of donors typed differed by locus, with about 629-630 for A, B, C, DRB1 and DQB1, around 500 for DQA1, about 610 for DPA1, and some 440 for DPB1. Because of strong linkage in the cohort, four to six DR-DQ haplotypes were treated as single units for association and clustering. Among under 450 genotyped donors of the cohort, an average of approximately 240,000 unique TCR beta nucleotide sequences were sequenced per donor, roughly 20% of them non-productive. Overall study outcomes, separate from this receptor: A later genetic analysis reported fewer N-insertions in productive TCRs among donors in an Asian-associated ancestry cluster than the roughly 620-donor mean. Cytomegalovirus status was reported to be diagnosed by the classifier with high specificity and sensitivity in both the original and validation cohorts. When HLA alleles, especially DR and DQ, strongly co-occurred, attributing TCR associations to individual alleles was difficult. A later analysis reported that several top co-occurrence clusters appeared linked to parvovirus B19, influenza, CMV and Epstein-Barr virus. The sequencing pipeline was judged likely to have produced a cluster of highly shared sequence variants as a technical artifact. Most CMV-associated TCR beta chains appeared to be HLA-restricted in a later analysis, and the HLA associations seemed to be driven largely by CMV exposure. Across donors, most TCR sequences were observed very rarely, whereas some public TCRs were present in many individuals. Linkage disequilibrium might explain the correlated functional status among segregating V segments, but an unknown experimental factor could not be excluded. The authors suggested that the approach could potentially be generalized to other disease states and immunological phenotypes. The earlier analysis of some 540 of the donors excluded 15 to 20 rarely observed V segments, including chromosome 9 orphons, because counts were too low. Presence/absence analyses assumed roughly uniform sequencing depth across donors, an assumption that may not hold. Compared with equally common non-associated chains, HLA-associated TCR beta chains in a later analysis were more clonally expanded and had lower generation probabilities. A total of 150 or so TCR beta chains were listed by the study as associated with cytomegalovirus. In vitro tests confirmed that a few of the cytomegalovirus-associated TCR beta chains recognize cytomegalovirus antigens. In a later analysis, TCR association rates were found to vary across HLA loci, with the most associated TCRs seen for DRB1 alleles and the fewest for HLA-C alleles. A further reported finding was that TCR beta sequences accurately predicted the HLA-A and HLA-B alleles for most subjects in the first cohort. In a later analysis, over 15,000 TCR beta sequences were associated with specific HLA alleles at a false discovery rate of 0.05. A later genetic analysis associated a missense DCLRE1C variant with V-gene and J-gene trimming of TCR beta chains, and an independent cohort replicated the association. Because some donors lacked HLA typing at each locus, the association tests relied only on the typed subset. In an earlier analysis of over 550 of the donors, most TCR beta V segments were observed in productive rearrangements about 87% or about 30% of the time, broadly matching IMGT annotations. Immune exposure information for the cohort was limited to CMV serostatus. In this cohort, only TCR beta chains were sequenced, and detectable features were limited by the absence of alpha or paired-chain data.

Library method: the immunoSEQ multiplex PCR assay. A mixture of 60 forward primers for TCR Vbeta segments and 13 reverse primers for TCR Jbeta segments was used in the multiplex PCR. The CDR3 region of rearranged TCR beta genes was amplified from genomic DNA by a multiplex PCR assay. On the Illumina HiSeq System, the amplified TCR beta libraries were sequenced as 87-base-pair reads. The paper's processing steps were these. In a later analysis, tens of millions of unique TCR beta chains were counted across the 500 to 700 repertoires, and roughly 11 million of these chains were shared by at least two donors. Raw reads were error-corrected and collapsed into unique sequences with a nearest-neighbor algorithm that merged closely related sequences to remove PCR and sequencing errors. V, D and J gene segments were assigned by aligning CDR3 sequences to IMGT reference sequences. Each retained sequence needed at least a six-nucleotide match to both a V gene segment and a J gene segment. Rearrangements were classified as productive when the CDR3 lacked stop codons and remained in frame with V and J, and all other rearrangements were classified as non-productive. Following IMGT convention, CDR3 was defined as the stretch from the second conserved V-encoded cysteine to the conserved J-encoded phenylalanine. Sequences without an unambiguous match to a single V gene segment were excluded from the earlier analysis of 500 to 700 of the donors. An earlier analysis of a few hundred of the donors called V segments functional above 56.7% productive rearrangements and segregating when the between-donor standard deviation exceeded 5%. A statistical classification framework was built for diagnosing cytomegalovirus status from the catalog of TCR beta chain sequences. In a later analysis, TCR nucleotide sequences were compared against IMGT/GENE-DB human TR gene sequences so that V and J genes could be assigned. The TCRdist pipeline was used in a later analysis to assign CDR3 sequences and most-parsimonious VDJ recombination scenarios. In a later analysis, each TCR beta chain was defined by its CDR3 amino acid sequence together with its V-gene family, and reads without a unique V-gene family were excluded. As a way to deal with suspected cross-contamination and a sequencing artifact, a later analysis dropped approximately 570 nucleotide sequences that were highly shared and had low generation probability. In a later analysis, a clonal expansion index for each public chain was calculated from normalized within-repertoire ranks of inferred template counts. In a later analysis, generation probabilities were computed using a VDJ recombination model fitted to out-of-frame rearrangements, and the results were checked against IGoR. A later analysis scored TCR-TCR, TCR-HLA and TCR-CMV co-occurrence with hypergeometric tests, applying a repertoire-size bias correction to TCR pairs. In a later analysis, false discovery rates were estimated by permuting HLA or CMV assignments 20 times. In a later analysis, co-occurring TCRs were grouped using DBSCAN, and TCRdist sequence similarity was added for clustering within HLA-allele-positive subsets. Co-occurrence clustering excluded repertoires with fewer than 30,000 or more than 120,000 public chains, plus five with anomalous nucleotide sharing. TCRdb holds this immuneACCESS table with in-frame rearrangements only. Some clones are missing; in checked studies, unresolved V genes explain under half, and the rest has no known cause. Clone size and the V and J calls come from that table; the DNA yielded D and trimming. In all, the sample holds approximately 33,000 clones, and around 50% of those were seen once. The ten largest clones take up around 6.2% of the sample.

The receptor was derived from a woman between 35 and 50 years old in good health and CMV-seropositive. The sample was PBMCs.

CDR3 reads: CASSLRDRGNTEAFF. The bases are TGTGCCAGCAGCCTAAGGGACAGGGGGAACACTGAAGCTTTCTTT. The V gene is TRBV5-4 and the J gene is TRBJ1-1, with 10 central nucleotides matching TRBD1. CDR3 length: 15 amino acids, cysteine to phenylalanine. Only the CDR3 region is kept as DNA, spanning 45 bases read in frame from base 1. According to the germline V gene (reference sequence), CDR1 reads SGHNT and CDR2 reads YYREEE. Relative to germline, V is missing 4 bases and J is missing 1 base, with 4 bases of the junction outside any gene match.